This T cell receptor beta chain was sequenced for a study of T cells in women clearing cervical HPV infection (dated by TCRdb to 2016 to 2019). With regard to the full study: The cases were over 20 women with histologically confirmed HPV16-related CIN3 or worse, and 2 of these cases were invasive cancers. The controls were about 26 women whose single incident HPV16 infection cleared within 12 months with no development of precancer or cancer. HLA typing was available for only a few women, so HLA type could not be excluded as a confounder. Cases were matched to controls by age within five years and by the year the sample was collected. Cases had a median age of approximately 35 years and controls had a median age of around 40, with no significant differences in baseline characteristics. An exploratory proof-of-principle case-control study, nested within the Guanacaste HPV Natural History Study in Costa Rica, was conducted to compare TCR repertoires across cervical HPV16 outcomes. The parent cohort enrolled 9,500 to 12,000 women aged 18 or older in Guanacaste, Costa Rica, in about 1993 to 1994 and followed the women for around 7 years. Blood from cases was collected at the visit at which the lesion was first identified, whereas blood from controls was collected once infection was no longer detected. Quality controls consisted of five blinded duplicates per group, for a total of about 60 samples made up of roughly 50 participants and around 10 replicates. For cases, the median interval between lesion detection and blood sampling was about 150 days, with an interquartile range of roughly 90 to 200 days.

In the case of this clone: The antigen it recognizes is unknown. The read falls 3 residues short of the CDR3 end, and the missing part is taken from the germline J gene.

Every participant had a single incident cervical HPV16 infection, and prevalent HPV16 infections were excluded. Cervical HPV DNA was detected with MY09/MY11 PCR, and genotyping was done with dot-blot hybridization. About 15 mL of heparinized blood were centrifuged, and the buffy coat was split into aliquots, frozen at -30 degrees C, and then kept at -80 degrees C. Genomic DNA was extracted from buffy coat specimens using QIAGEN kits. Beyond this particular receptor, the publication reports: Lower TRBV6-7 relative abundance was observed in cases than in controls (approximately 0.1% versus 0.16%; Bonferroni P = 0.0008). Because of the cross-sectional design, the study could not determine whether the associations came before infection or resulted from infection, and neither effector/memory subsets nor HPV-specific T cells were isolated. Because the number of T cells per sample was unknown, the richness differences could reflect varying T-cell content rather than repertoire biology. Significantly higher TCR repertoire richness was observed in CIN3+ cases than in controls across sequencing depths, whereas no difference in evenness was found. Random forest classifiers combining richness and V gene abundances distinguished cases from controls with an estimated AUC of approximately 0.83.

The immunoSEQ assay used multiplex PCR to amplify TCR beta CDR3 regions from an average of approximately 1,100 ng of genomic DNA per sample. To correct primer bias, the assay used a complete synthetic TCR repertoire to set an amplification baseline. The amplicons were sequenced on the Illumina platform. The study's own analysis went as follows. Error correction of the sequences involved clustering with frequency ratios plus a modified nearest-neighbor algorithm, after which the sequences were analyzed in the immunoSEQ Analyzer using IMGT gene definitions. At each rarefaction depth, TCR richness and evenness were averaged over 20 rarefaction repeats, and samples with fewer sequences than the depth were excluded. Wilcoxon rank sum tests with FDR correction were used to compare relative abundances of V, D and J genes between the groups. An intraclass correlation of roughly 96% for TCR richness and an average of around 71% across over 65 gene segments were obtained from the blinded duplicates. Drawn from immuneACCESS, this table holds only the in-frame rearrangements with V and J called that TCRdb kept. Clones are partly lost; checked studies trace under half to an unresolved V gene and leave the rest unexplained. V, J and clone size are those of that table, while D and trimming were read from the DNA. Per the sample table, the count is 42,000 or so clones. The ten top clones hold 4.8% of the sample.

Spanning cysteine to phenylalanine, the CDR3 consists of 15 amino acids. Only the CDR3 bases that were read are kept: 36 of them, in frame from base 1. V was cut back by 3 bases and J by 8 bases, leaving a gap of 17 bases between them. The germline V gene sets CDR1 to MNHNS and CDR2 to SASEGT. The sequence links TRBV6-1 to TRBJ2-1; a tentative D call is TRBD2 (6 bases match). Sequenced input: blood buffy coat. The receptor's source is a woman between 18 and 75 years old with a cervical HPV16 infection that either progressed to CIN3+ or cleared (not recorded which). CDR3 reads: CASSELRGNGDEQFF. The DNA read from the CDR3 is TGTGCCAGCAGTGAGCTCCGGGGGAACGGCGATGAG.